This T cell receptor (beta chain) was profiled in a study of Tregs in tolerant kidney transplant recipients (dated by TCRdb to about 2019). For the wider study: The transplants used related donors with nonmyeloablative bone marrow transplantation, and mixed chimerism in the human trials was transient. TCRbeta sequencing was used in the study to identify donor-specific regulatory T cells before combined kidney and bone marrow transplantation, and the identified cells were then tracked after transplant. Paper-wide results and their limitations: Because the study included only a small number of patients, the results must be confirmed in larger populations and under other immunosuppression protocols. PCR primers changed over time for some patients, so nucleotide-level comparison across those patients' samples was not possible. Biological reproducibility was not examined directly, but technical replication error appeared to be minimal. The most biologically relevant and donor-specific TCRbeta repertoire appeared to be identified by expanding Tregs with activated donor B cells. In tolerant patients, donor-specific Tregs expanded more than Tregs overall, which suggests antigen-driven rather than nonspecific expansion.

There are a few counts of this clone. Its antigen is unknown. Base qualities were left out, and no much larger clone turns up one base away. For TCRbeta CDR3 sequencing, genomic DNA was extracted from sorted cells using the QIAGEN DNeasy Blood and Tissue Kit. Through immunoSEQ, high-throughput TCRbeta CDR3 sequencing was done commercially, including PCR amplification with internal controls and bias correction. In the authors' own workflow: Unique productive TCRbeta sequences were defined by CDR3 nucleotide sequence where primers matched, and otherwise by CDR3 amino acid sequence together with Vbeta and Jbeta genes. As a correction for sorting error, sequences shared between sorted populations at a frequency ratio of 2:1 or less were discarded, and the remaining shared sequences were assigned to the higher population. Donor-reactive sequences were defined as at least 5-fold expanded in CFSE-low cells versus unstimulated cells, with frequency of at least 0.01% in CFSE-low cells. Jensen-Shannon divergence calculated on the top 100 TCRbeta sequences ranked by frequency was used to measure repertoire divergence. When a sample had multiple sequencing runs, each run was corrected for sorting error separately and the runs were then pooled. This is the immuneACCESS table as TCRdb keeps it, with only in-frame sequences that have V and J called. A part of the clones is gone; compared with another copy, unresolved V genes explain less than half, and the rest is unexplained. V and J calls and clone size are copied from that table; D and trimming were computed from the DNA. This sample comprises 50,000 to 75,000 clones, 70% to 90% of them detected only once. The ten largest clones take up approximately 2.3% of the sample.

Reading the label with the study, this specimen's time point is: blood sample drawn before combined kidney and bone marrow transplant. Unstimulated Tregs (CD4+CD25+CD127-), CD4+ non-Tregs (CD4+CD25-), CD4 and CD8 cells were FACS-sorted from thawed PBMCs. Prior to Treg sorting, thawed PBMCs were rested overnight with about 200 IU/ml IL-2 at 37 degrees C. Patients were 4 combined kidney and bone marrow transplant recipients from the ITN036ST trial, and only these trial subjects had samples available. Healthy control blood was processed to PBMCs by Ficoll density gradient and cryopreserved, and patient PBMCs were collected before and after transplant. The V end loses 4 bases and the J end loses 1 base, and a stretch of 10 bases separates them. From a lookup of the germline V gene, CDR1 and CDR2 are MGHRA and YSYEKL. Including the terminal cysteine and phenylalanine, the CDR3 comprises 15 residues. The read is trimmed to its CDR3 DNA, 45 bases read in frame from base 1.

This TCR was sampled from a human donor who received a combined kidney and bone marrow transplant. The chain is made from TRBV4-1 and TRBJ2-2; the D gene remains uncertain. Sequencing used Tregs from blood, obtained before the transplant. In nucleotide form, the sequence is TGCGCCAGCAGCCCAGTACCCCGGAACACCGGGGAGCTGTTTTTT. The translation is CASSPVPRNTGELFF.